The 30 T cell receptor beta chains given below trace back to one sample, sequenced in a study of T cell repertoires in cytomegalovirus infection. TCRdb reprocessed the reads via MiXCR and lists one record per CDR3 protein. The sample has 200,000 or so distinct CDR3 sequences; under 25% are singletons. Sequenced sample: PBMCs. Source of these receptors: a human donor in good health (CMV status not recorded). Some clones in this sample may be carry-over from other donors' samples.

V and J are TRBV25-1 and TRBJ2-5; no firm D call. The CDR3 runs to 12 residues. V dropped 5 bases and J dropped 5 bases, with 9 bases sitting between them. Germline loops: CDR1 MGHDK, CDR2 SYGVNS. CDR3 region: CASSWGSETQYF. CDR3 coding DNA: TGTGCCAGCAGTTGGGGATCCGAGACCCAGTACTTC.

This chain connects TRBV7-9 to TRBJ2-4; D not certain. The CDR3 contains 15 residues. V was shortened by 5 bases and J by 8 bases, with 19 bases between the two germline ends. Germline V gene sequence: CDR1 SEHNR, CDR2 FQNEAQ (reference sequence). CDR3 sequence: CASSLGRTVKDIQYF. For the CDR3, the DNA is TGTGCCAGCAGCCTAGGTCGCACCGTCAAGGACATTCAGTACTTC.

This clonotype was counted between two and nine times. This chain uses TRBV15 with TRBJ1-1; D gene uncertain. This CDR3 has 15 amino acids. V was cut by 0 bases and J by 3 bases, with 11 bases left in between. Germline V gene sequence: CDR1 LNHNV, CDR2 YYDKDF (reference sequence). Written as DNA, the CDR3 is TGTGCCACCAGCAGAGATCGGGCAGCAGACACTGAAGCTTTCTTT. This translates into CATSRDRAADTEAFF.

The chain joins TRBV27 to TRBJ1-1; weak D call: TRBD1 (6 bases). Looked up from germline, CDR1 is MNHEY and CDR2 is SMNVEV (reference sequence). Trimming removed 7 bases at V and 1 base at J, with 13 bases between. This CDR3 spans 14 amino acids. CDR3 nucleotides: TGTGCCAGCACCCTGAGGGGGGGGAACACTGAAGCTTTCTTT. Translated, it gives CASTLRGGNTEAFF.

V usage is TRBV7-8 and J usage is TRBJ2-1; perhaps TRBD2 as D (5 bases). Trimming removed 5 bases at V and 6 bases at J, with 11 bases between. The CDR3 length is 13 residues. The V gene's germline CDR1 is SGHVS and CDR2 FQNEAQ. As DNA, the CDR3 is TGTGCCAGCAGCCGACGGACTGTCAATGAGCAGTTCTTC. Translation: CASSRRTVNEQFF.

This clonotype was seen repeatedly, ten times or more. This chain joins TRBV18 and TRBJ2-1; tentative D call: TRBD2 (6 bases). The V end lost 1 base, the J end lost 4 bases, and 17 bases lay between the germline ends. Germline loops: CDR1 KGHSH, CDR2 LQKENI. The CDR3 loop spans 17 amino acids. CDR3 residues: CASSPLGVGGVYNEQFF. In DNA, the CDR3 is TGTGCCAGCTCACCACTGGGAGTGGGAGGAGTATACAATGAGCAGTTCTTC.

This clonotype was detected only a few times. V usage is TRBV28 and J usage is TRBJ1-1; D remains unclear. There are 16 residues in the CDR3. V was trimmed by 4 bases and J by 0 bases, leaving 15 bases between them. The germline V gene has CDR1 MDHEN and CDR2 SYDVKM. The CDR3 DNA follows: TGTGCCAGCAGTTCTAATCCGACAAGCTTGAACACTGAAGCTTTCTTT. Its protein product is CASSSNPTSLNTEAFF. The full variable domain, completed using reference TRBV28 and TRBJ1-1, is DVKVTQSSRYLVKRTGEKVFLECVQDMDHENMFWYRQDPGLGLRLIYFSYDVKMKEKGDIPEGYSVSREKKERFSLILESASTNQTSMYLCASSSNPTSLNTEAFFGQGTRLTVV.

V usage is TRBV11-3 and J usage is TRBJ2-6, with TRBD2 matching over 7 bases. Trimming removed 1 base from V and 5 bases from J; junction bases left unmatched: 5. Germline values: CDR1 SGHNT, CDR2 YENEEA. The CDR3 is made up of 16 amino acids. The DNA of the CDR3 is TGTGCCAGCAGCTTAGCTAGCGGCGTGCGGGCCAACGTCCTGACTTTC. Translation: CASSLASGVRANVLTF.

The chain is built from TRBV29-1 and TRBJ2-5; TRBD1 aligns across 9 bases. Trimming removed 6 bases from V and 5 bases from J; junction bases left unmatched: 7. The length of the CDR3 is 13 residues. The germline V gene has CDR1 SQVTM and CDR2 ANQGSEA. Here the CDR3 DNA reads TGCAGCGTCGGCGACAGGGGGAGCGAGACCCAGTACTTC. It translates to CSVGDRGSETQYF.

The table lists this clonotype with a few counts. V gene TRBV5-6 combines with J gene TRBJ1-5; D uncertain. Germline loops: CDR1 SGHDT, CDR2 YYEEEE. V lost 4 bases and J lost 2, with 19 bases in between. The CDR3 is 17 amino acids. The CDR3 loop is CASSPNGPTNGNQPQHF. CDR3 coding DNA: TGTGCCAGCAGCCCAAACGGGCCCACCAACGGCAATCAGCCCCAGCATTTT.

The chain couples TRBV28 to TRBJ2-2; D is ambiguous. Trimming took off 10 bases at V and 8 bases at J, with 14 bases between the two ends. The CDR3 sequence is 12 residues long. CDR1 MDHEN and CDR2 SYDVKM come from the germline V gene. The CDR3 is CATRPSPGELFF. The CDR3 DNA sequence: TGTGCCACTCGACCCAGTCCGGGGGAGCTGTTTTTT.

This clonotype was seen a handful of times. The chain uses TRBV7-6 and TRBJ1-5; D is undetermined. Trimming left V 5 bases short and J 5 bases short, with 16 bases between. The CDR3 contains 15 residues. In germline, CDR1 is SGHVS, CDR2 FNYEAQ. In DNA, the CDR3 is TGTGCCAGCAGCCCCGACTCCACCCTCCATCAGCCCCAGCATTTT. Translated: CASSPDSTLHQPQHF. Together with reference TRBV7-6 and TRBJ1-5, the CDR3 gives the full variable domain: GAGVSQSPRYKVTKRGQDVALRCDPISGHVSLYWYRQALGQGPEFLTYFNYEAQQDKSGLPNDRFSAERPEGSISTLTIQRTEQRDSAMYRCASSPDSTLHQPQHFGDGTRLSIL.

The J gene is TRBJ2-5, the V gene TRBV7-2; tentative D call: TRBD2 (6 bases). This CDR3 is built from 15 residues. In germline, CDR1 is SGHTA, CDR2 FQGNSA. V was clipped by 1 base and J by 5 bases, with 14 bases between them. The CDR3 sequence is CASSLVFGGRETQYF. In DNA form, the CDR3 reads TGTGCCAGCAGCTTAGTTTTCGGGGGAAGGGAGACCCAGTACTTC.

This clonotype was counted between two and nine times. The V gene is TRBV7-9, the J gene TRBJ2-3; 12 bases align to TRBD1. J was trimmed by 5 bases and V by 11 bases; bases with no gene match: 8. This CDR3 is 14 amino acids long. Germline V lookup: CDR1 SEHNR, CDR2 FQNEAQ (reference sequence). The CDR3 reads CAGERDRGRDTQYF. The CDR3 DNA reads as TGTGCCGGAGAGCGGGACAGGGGGCGAGATACGCAGTATTTT.

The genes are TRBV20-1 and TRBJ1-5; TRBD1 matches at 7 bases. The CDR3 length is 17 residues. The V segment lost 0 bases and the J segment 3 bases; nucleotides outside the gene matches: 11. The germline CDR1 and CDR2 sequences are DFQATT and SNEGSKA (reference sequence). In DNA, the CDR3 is TGCAGTGCTAGAGATATGGAAGGGACAGCATCCAATCAGCCCCAGCATTTT. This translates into CSARDMEGTASNQPQHF.

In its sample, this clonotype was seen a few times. The CDR3 here is CASSYPRQSTYEQYF. As DNA, the CDR3 is TGTGCCAGCAGTTACCCGAGACAGAGTACCTACGAGCAGTACTTC. V usage is TRBV6-2 or TRBV6-3 and J usage is TRBJ2-7; D perhaps matches TRBD1 (5 bases). Looked up from germline, CDR1 is MNHEY and CDR2 is SVGEGT. CDR3 length equals 15 residues. V lost 2 bases, J lost 2 bases, and 13 bases lay in between.

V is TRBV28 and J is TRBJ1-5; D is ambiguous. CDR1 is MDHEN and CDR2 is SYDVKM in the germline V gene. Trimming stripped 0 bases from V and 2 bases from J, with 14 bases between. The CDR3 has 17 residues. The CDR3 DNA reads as TGTGCCAGCAGTTTATGGCGGGAACCTAGGGGCAATCAGCCCCAGCATTTT. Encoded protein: CASSLWREPRGNQPQHF. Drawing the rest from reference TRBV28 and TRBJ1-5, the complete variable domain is DVKVTQSSRYLVKRTGEKVFLECVQDMDHENMFWYRQDPGLGLRLIYFSYDVKMKEKGDIPEGYSVSREKKERFSLILESASTNQTSMYLCASSLWREPRGNQPQHFGDGTRLSIL.

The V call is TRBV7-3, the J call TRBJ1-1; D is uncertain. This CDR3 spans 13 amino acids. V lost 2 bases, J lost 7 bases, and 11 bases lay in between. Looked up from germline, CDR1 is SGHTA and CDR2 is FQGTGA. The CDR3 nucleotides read TGTGCCAGCAGCTTATCTCTCAATGTTGAAGCTTTCTTT. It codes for CASSLSLNVEAFF.

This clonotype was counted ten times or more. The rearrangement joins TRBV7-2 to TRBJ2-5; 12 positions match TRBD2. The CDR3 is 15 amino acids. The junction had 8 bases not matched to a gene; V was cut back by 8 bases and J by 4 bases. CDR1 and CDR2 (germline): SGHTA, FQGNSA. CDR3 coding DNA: TGTGCCAGCCAAAGAGGACTAGCGGGATCAGAGACCCAGTACTTC. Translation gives CASQRGLAGSETQYF.

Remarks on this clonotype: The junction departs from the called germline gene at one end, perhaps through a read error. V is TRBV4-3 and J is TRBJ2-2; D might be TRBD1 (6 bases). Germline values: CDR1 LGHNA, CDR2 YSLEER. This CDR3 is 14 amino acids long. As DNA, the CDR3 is TGCGCCAGCAGCGTAACAGGGAACACCGGGGAGCTGTCTTTT. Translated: CASSVTGNTGELSF.

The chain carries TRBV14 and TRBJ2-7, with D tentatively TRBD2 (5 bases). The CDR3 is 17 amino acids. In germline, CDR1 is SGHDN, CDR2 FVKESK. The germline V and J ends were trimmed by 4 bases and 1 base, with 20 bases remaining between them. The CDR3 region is CASSPGREHPDSYEQYF. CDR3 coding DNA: TGTGCCAGCAGCCCAGGACGGGAACATCCCGATTCCTACGAGCAGTACTTC.

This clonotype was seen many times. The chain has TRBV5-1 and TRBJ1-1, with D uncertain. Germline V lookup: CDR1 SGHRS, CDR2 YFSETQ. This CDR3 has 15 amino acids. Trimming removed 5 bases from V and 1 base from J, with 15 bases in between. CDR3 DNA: TGCGCCAGCAGTTGGTGGGGATCGAGGAACACTGAAGCTTTCTTT. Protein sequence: CASSWWGSRNTEAFF.

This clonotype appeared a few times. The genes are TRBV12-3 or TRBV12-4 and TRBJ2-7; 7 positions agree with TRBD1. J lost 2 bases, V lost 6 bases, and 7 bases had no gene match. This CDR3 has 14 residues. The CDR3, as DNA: TGTGCCAGCAGATACTCCGGGACAGCCTACGAGCAGTACTTC. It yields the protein CASRYSGTAYEQYF.

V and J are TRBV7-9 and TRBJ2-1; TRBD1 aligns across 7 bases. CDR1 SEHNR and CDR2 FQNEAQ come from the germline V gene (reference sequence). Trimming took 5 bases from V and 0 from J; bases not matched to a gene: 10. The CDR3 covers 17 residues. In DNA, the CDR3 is TGTGCCAGCAGCCAGGGGGTGGGGACGGGCTCCTACAATGAGCAGTTCTTC. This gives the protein CASSQGVGTGSYNEQFF.

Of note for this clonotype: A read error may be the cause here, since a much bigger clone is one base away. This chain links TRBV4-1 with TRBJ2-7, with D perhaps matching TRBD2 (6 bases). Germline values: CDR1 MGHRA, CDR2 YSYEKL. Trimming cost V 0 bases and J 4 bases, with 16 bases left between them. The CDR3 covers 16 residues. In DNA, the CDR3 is TGCGCCAGCAGCCAAGATAGGGAGGTATCCAGGTACGAGCAGTACTTC. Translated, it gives CASSQDREVSRYEQYF.

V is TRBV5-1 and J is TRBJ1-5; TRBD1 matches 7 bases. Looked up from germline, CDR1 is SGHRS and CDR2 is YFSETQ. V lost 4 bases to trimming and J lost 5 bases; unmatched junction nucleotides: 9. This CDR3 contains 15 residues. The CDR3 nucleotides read TGCGCCAGCAGCCCCGGGACAGCGGTTCATCAGCCCCAGCATTTT. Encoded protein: CASSPGTAVHQPQHF.

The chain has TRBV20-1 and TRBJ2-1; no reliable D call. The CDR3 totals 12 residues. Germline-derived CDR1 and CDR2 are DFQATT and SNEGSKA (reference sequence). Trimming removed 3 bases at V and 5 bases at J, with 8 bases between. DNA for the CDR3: TGCAGTGCTAGGGGCACTAACAATGAGCAGTTCTTC. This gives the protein CSARGTNNEQFF.

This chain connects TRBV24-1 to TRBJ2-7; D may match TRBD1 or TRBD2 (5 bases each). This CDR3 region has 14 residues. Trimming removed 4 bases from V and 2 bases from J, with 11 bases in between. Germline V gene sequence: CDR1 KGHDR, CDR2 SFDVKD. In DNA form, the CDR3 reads TGTGCCACCAGTGACCGTCGAGGGGCCTACGAGCAGTACTTC. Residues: CATSDRRGAYEQYF.

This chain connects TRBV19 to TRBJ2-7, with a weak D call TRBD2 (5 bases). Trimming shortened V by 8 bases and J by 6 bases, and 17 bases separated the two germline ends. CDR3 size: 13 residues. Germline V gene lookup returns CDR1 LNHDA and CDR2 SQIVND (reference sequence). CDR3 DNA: TGTGCCAGTCGTGTGACTACTTTGAGCGAGCAGTACTTC. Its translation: CASRVTTLSEQYF.

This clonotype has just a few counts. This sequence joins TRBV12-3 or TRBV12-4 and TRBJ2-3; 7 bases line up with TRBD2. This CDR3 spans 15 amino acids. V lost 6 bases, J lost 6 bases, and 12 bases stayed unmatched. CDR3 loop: CASSTSGRASDTQYF. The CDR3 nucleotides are TGTGCCAGCAGCACCTCTGGGAGGGCATCGGATACGCAGTATTTT.